This T cell receptor (beta chain) was obtained from a study of T cell repertoires in cytomegalovirus infection. Study context: It was the public TCR beta signatures that indicated both CMV infection and matching HLA type. Study observations and caveats: Ex vivo, HLA-C-restricted CMV-specific TCR beta clonotypes prevailed over the rest of the response.

TCRdb ran MiXCR on the reads and lists one entry per CDR3 protein. The repertoire holds a few hundred thousand distinct CDR3 sequences, with almost 30% as singletons. In regard to this clonotype: Its antigen remains unknown.

V dropped 1 base and J dropped 8 bases, with 9 bases sitting between them. This CDR3 is 14 amino acids long. The source material was cultured PBMCs, sampled from culture after CMV antigen stimulation. The clonotype comes from a human donor in good health (CMV status not recorded). Some clones in this sample may be carry-over from other donors' samples. The chain is built from TRBV12-3 or TRBV12-4 and TRBJ1-6; a possible D gene is TRBD1 (5 bases). CDR3 coding DNA: TGTGCCAGCAGTTTAGTCCAGGGTTATTCACCCCTCCACTTT. Residues: CASSLVQGYSPLHF.